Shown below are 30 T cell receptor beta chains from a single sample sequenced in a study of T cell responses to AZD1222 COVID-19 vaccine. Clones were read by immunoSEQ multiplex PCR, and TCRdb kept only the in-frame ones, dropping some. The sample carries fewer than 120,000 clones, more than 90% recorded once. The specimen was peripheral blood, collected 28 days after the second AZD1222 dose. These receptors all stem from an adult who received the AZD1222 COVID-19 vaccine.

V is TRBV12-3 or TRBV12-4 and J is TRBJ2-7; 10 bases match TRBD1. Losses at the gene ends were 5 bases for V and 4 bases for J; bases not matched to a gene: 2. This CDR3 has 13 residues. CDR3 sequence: CASSPGQGYEQYF. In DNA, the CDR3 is TGTGCCAGCAGTCCGGGACAGGGGTACGAGCAGTACTTC.

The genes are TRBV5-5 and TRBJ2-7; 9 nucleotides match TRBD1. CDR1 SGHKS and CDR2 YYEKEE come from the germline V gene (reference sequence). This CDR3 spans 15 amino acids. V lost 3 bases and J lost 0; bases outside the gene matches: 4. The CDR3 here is CASSSGQGTSYEQYF. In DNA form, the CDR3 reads TGTGCCAGCAGCTCTGGACAGGGGACCTCCTACGAGCAGTACTTC.

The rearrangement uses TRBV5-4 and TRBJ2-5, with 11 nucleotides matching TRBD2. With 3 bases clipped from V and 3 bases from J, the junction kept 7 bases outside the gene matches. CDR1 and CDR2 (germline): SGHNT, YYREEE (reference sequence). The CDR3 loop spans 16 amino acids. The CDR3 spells CASSSHRGLAEETQYF. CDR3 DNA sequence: TGTGCCAGCAGCTCTCATAGGGGACTAGCGGAAGAGACCCAGTACTTC.

DNA of the CDR3: TGCGCCAGCAGAACCGGGACTAGCGGGGGGGCCCATGAGACCCAGTACTTC. It encodes CASRTGTSGGAHETQYF. This chain uses TRBV5-1 with TRBJ2-5; 16 nucleotides match TRBD2. CDR1 is SGHRS and CDR2 is YFSETQ in the germline V gene. This CDR3 contains 17 residues. V lost 5 bases, J lost 5 bases, and 9 bases stayed unmatched.

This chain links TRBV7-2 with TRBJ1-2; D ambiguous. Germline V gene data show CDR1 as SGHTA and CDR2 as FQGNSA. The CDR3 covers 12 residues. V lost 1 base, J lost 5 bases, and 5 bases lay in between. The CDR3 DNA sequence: TGTGCCAGCAGCTTAGGGGAATATGGCTACACCTTC. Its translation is CASSLGEYGYTF.

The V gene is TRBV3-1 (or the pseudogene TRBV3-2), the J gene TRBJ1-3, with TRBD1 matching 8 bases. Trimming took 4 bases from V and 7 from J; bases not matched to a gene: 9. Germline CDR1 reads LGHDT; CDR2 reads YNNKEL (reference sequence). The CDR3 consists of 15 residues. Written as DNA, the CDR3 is TGTGCCAGCAGCCCTACAGGGGGGCGAGGGAACACCATATATTTT. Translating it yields CASSPTGGRGNTIYF.

The CDR3 protein is CASSQATSSLNTGELFF. The DNA of the CDR3 is TGCGCCAGCAGCCAAGCTACTAGTTCCCTGAACACCGGGGAGCTGTTTTTT. V usage is TRBV4-1 and J usage is TRBJ2-2; D perhaps matches TRBD2 (5 bases). The CDR3 contains 17 residues. Trimming pared 1 base from V and 1 base from J, leaving 13 bases between. Germline CDR1 reads MGHRA; CDR2 reads YSYEKL.

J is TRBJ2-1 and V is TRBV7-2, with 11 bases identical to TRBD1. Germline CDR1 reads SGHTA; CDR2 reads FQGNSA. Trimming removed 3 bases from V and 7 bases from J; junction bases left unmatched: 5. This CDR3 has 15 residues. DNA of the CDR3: TGTGCCAGCAGCTTGGTGGGGACAGGGGGGAATGAGCAGTTCTTC. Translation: CASSLVGTGGNEQFF.

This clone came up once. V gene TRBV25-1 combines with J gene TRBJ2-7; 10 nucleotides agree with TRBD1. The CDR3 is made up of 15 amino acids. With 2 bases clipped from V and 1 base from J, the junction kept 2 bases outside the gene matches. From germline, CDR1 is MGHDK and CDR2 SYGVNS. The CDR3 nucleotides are TGTGCCAGCAGTGAAGGACAGGGGGGGTCCTACGAGCAGTACTTC. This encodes CASSEGQGGSYEQYF.

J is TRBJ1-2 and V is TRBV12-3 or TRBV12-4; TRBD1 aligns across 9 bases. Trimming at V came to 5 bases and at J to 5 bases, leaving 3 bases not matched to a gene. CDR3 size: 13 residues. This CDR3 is CASSPGQGYGYTF. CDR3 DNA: TGTGCCAGCAGTCCTGGACAGGGGTATGGCTACACCTTC.

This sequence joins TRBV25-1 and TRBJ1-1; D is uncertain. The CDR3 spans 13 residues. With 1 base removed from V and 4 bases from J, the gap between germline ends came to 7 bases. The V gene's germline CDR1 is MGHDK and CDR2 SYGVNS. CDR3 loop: CASSESPFTEAFF. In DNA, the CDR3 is TGTGCCAGCAGTGAATCCCCATTCACTGAAGCTTTCTTT.

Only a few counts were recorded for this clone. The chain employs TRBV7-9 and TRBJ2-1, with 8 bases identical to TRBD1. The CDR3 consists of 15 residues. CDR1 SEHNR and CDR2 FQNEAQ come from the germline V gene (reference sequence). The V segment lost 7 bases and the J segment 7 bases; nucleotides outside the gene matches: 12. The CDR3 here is CASNPPPTGVNEQFF. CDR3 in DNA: TGTGCCAGCAACCCCCCCCCGACAGGGGTTAATGAGCAGTTCTTC.

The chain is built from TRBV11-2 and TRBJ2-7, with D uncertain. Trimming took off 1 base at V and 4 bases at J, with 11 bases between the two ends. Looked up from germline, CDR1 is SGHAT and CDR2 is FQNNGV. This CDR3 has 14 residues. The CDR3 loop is CASSLVDGPYEQYF. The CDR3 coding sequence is TGTGCCAGCAGCTTAGTGGACGGTCCATACGAGCAGTACTTC.

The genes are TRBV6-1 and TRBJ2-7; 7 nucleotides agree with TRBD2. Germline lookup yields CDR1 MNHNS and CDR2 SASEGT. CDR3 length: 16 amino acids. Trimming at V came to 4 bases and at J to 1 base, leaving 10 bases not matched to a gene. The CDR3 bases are TGTGCCAGCAGTGTCCTTTTCTCGGGGGGATCCTACGAGCAGTACTTC. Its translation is CASSVLFSGGSYEQYF.

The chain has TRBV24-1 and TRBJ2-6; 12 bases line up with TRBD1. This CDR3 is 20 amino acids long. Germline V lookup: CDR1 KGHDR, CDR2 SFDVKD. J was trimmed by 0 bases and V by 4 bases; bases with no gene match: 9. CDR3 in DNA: TGTGCCACCAGTGAACCCCCGGGACAGGGGGCTAGCTCTGGGGCCAACGTCCTGACTTTC. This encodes CATSEPPGQGASSGANVLTF.

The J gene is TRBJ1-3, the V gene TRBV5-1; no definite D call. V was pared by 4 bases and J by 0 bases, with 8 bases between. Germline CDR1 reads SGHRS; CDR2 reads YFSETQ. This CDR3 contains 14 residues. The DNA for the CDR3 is TGCGCCAGCAGCCTTGGGGACTCTGGAAACACCATATATTTT. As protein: CASSLGDSGNTIYF.

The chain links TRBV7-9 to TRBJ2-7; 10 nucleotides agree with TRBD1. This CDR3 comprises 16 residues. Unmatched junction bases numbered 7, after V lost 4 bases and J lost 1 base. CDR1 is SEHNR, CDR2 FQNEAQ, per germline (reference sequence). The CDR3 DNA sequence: TGTGCCAGCAGCTATGGGACAGGGGTACGTTCCTACGAGCAGTACTTC. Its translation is CASSYGTGVRSYEQYF.

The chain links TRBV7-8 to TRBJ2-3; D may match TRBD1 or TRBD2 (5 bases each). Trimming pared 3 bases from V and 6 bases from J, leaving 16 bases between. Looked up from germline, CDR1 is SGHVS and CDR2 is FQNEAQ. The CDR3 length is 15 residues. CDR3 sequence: CASSFGDRPPDTQYF. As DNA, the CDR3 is TGTGCCAGCAGCTTCGGGGACCGCCCCCCGGATACGCAGTATTTT.

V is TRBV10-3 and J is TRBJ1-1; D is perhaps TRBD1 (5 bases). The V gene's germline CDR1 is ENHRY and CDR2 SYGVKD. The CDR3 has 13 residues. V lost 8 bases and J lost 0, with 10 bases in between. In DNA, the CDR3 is TGTGCCATCTCTGGACACGTGAACACTGAAGCTTTCTTT. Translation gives CAISGHVNTEAFF.

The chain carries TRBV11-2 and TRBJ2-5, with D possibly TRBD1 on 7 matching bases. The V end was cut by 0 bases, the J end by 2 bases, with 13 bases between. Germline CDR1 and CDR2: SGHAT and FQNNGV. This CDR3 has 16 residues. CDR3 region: CASSLEVSGGQETQYF. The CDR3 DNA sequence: TGTGCCAGCAGCTTAGAGGTGTCAGGGGGGCAAGAGACCCAGTACTTC.

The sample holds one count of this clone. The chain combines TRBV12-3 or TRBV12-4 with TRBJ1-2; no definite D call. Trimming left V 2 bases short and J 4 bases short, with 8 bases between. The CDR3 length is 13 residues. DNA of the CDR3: TGTGCCAGCAGTTTACAGGTGGGCTATGGCTACACCTTC. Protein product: CASSLQVGYGYTF.

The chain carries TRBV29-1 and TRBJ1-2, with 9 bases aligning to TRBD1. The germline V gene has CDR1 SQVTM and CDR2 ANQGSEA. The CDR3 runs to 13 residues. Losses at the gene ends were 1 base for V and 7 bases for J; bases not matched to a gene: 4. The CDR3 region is CSVEGTGESGYTF. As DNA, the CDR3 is TGCAGCGTTGAAGGGACAGGGGAGTCTGGCTACACCTTC.

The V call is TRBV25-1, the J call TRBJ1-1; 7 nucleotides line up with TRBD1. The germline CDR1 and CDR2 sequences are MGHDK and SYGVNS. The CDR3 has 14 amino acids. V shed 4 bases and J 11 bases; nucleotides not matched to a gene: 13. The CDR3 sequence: CASSGETGTRVAFF. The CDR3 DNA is TGTGCCAGCAGTGGTGAGACAGGGACGAGGGTGGCTTTCTTT. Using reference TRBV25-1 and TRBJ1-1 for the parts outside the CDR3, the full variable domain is EADIYQTPRYLVIGTGKKITLECSQTMGHDKMYWYQQDPGMELHLIHYSYGVNSTEKGDLSSESTVSRIRTEHFPLTLESARPSHTSQYLCASSGETGTRVAFFGQGTRLTVV.

The CDR3 bases are TGCGCCAGCAGCTTGGTCCCTAGCGGGGGGGCCGGTGGAGATACGCAGTATTTT. It translates to CASSLVPSGGAGGDTQYF. The J gene is TRBJ2-3, the V gene TRBV5-1; 12 bases map to TRBD2. This CDR3 contains 18 residues. V shed 0 bases, J shed 5 bases, and the junction held 10 bases outside the gene matches. Looked up from germline, CDR1 is SGHRS and CDR2 is YFSETQ.

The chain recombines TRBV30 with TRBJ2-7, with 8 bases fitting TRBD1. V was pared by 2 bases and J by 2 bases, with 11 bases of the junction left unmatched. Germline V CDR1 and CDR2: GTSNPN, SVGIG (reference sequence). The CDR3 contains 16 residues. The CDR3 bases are TGTGCCTGGAGTCCCCCGACAGGGGCCCTTACCTACGAGCAGTACTTC. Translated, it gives CAWSPPTGALTYEQYF.

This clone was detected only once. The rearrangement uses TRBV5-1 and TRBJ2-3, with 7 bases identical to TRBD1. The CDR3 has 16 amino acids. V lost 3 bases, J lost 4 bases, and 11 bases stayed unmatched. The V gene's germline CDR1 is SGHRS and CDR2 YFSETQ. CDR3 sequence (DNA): TGCGCCAGCAGCTGGGGACAGTCCACCAGGGCAGATACGCAGTATTTT. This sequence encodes CASSWGQSTRADTQYF.

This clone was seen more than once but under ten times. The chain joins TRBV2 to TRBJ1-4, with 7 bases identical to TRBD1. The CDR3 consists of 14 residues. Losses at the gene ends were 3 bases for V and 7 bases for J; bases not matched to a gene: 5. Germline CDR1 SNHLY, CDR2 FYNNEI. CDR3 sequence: CASSDLQGSEKLFF. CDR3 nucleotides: TGTGCCAGCAGTGACCTACAGGGGAGTGAAAAACTGTTTTTT. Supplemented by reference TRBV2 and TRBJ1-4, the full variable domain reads EPEVTQTPSHQVTQMGQEVILRCVPISNHLYFYWYRQILGQKVEFLVSFYNNEISEKSEIFDDQFSVERPDGSNFTLKIRSTKLEDSAMYFCASSDLQGSEKLFFGSGTQLSVL.

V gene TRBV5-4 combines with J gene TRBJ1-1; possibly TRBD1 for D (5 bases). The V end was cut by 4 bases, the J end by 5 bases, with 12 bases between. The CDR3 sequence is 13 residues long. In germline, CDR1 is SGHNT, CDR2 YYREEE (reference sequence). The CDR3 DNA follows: TGTGCCAGCAGCCGCGACGGGGGGACTGAAGCTTTCTTT. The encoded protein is CASSRDGGTEAFF.

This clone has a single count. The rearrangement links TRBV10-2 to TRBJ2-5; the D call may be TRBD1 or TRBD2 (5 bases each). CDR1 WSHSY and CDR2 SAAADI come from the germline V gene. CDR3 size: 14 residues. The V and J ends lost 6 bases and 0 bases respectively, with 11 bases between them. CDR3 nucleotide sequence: TGCGCCAGCAGGGGGACGGCGTACCAAGAGACCCAGTACTTC. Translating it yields CASRGTAYQETQYF.

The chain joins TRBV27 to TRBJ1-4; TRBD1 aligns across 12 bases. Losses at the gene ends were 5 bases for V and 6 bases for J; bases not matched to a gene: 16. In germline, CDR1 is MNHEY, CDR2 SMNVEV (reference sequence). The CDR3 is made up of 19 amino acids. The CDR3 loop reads CASSRSGTGGNPSYEKLFF. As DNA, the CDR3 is TGTGCCAGCAGTCGCTCCGGGACAGGGGGCAACCCTAGCTATGAAAAACTGTTTTTT.